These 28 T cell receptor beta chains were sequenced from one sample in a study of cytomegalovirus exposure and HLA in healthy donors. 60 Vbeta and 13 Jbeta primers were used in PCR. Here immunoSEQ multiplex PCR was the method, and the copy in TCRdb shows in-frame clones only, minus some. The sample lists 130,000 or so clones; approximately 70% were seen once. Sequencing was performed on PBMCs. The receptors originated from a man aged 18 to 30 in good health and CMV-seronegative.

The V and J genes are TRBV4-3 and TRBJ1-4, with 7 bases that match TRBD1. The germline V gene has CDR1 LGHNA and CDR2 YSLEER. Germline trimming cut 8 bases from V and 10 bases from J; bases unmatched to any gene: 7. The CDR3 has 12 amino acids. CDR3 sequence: CASGQGGGKLFF. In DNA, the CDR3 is TGCGCCAGCGGGCAGGGGGGCGGAAAACTGTTTTTT.

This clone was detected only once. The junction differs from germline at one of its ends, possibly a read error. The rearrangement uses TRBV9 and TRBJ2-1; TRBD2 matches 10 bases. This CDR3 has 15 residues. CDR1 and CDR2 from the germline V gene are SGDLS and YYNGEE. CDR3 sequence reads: CPSSSGLANYNEQFF. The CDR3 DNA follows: TGTCCCAGCAGCTCGGGACTAGCGAACTACAATGAGCAGTTCTTC.

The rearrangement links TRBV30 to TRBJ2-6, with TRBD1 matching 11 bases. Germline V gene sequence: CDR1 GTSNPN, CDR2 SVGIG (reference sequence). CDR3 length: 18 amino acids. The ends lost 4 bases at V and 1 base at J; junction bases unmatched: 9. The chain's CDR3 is CAWKDRGRIGSGANVLTF. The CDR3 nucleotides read TGTGCCTGGAAGGACAGGGGGCGTATAGGATCTGGGGCCAACGTCCTGACTTTC.

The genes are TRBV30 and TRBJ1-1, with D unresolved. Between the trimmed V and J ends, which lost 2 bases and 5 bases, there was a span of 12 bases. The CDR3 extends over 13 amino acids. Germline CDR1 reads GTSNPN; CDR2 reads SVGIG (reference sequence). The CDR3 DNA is TGTGCCTGGAGTCAGGTAAGGTCGACTGAAGCTTTCTTT. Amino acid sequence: CAWSQVRSTEAFF.

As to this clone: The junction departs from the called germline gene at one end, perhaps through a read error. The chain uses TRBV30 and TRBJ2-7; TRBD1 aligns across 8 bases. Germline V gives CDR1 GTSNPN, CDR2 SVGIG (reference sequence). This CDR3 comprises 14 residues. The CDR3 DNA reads TGTGCCGTTATACCGGGACAGGTTAAGGGTTTTTCGAGATTC. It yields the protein CAVIPGQVKGFSRF.

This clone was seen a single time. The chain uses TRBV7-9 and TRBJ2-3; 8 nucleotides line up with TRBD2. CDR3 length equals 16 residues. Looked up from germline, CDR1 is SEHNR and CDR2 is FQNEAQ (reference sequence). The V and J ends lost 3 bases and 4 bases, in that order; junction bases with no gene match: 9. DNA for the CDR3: TGTGCCAGCAGCTTGTCCGGGAGGGCCGGGGCAGATACGCAGTATTTT. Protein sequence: CASSLSGRAGADTQYF.

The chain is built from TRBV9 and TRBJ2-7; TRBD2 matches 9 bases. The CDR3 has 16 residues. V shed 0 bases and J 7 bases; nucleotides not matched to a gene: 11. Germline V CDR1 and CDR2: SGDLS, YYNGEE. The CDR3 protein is CASSVGAGGLLREQYF. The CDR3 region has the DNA TGTGCCAGCAGCGTAGGAGCGGGAGGCCTCTTGCGGGAGCAGTACTTC.

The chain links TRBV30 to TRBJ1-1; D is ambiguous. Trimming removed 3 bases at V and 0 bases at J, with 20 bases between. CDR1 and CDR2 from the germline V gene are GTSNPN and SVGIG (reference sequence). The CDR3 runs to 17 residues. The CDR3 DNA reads TGTGCCTGGAGCACGGAGAGATCCTCGCCCATGAACACTGAAGCTTTCTTT. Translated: CAWSTERSSPMNTEAFF.

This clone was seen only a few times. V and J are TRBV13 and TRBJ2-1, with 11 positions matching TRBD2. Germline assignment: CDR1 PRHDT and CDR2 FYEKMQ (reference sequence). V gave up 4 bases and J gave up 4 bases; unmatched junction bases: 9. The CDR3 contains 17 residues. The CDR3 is CASSSRASGGRYNEQFF. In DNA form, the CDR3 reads TGTGCCAGCAGCTCGCGAGCTAGCGGGGGGCGATACAATGAGCAGTTCTTC.

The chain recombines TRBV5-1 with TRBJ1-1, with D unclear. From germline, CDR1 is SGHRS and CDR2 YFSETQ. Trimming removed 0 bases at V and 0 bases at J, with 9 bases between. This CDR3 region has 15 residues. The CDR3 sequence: CASSLDEGMNTEAFF. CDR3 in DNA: TGCGCCAGCAGCTTGGATGAGGGTATGAACACTGAAGCTTTCTTT.

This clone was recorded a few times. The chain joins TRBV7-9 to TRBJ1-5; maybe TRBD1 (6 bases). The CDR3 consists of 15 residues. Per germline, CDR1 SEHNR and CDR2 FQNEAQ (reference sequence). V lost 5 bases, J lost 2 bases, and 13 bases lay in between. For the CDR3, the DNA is TGTGCCAGCAGCGGGGGCCTCGGGGGCAATCAGCCCCAGCATTTT. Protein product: CASSGGLGGNQPQHF.

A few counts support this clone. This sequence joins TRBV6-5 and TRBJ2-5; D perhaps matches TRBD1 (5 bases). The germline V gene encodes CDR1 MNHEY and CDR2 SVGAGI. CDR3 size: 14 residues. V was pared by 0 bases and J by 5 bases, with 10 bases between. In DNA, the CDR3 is TGTGCCAGCAGTTACTCGGGGCAGTCGGAGACCCAGTACTTC. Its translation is CASSYSGQSETQYF.

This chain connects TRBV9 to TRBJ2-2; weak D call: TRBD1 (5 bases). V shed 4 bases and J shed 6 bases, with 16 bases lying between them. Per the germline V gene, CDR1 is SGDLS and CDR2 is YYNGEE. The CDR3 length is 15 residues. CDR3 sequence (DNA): TGTGCCAGCAGCACAGGTAACCGAGAAGCCGGGGAGCTGTTTTTT. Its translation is CASSTGNREAGELFF.

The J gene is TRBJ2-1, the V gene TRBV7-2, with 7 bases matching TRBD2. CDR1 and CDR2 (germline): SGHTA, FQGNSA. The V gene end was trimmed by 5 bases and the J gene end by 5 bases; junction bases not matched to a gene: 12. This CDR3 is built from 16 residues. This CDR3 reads CASSSWAGVGHNEQFF. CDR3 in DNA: TGTGCCAGCAGCAGTTGGGCGGGAGTAGGTCACAATGAGCAGTTCTTC.

CDR3 sequence reads: CASSVEEYRLGEKLFF. The CDR3 region has the DNA TGTGCCAGCAGCGTAGAGGAATACCGGCTCGGGGAAAAACTGTTTTTT. J is TRBJ1-4 and V is TRBV9; D is ambiguous. V was cut by 0 bases and J by 8 bases, with 17 bases left in between. The CDR3 has 16 residues. The germline gives CDR1 SGDLS, CDR2 YYNGEE.

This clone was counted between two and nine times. CDR3 amino acids: CASSPQRTAHYEQYF. The CDR3 coding sequence is TGTGCCAGCAGCCCACAGAGGACAGCGCACTACGAGCAGTACTTC. This chain uses TRBV6-5 with TRBJ2-7, with D tentatively TRBD1 (6 bases). CDR3 length: 15 amino acids. The V end lost 6 bases, the J end lost 3 bases, and 18 bases lay between the germline ends. The germline V gene has CDR1 MNHEY and CDR2 SVGAGI.

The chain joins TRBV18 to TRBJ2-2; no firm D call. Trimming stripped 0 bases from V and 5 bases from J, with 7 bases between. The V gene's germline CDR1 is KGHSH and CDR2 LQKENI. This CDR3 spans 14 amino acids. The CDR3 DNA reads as TGTGCCAGCTCACCACCGTCGGAGACCGGGGAGCTGTTTTTT. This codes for CASSPPSETGELFF.

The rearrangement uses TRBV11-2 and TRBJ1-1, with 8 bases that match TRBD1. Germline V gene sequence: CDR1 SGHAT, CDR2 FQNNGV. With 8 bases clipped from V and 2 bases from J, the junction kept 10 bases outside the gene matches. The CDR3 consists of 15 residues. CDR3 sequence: CASGSRTGRNTEAFF. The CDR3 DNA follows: TGTGCCAGCGGGTCGAGGACAGGGCGAAACACTGAAGCTTTCTTT.

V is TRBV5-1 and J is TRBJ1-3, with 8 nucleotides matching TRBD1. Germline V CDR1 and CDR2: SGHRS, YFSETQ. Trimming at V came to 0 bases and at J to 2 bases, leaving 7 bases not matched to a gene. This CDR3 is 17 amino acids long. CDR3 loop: CASSLGPRGLTGNTIYF. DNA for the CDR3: TGCGCCAGCAGCTTGGGCCCCAGGGGGCTGACTGGAAACACCATATATTTT.

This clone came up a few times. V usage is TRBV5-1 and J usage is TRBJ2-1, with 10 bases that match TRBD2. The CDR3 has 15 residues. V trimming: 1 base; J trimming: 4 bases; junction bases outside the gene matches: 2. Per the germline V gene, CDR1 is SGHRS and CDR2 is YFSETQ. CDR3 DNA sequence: TGCGCCAGCAGCTTGACTAGCGGGACTTACAATGAGCAGTTCTTC. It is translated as CASSLTSGTYNEQFF.

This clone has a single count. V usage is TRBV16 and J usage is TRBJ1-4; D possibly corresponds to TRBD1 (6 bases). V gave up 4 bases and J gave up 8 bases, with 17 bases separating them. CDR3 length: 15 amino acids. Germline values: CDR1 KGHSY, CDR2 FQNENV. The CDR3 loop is CASSPYGGAWEKLFF. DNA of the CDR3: TGTGCCAGCAGCCCCTACGGGGGGGCATGGGAAAAACTGTTTTTT.

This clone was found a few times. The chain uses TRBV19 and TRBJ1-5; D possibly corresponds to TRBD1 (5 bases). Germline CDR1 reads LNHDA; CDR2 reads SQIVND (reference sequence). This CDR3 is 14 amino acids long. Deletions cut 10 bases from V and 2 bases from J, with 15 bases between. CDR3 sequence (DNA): TGTGCCAACACTCCGGGGGGTGGCAATCAGCCCCAGCATTTT. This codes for CANTPGGGNQPQHF.

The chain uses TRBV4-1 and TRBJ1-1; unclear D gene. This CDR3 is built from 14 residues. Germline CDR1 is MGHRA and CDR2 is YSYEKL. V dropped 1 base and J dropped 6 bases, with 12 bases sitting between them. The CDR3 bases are TGCGCCAGCAGCCAAGTAGAAGGGAGGGCTGAAGCTTTCTTT. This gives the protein CASSQVEGRAEAFF.

The CDR3 sequence: CASNPGGLSVEQYF. The DNA of the CDR3 is TGTGCCAGCAATCCAGGGGGGCTATCGGTCGAGCAGTACTTC. The chain is built from TRBV6-5 and TRBJ2-7; perhaps TRBD1 as D (7 bases). V shed 7 bases and J shed 6 bases, with 19 bases lying between them. The CDR3 contains 14 residues. Per the germline V gene, CDR1 is MNHEY and CDR2 is SVGAGI.

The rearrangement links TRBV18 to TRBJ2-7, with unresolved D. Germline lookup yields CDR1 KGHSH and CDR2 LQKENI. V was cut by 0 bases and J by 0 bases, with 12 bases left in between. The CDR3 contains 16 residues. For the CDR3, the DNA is TGTGCCAGCTCACCACCGGCGGATCCTAGCTCCTACGAGCAGTACTTC. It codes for CASSPPADPSSYEQYF.

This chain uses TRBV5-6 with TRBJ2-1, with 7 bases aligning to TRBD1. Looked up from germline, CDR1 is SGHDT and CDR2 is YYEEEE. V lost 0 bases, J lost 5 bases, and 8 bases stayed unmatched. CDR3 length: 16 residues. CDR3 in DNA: TGTGCCAGCAGCTTGGGGCTGACAGGGATCGACAATGAGCAGTTCTTC. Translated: CASSLGLTGIDNEQFF.

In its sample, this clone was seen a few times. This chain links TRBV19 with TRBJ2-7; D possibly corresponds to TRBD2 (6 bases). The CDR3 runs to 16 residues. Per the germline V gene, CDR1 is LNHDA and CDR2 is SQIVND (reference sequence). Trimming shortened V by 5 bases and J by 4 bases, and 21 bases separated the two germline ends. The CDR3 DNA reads TGTGCCAGTAGTCCGACCCCAACGGGAGTTCTTTACGAGCAGTACTTC. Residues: CASSPTPTGVLYEQYF.

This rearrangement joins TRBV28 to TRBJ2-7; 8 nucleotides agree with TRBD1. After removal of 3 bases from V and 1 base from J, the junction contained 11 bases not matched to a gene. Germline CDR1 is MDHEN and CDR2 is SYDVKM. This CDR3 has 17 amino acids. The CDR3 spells CASSFSSSRDRSYEQYF. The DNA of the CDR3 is TGTGCCAGCAGTTTTTCCTCCTCCCGGGACAGGTCCTACGAGCAGTACTTC.